This is a list of T cell receptor beta chains from one sample in a study of blood T cell repertoires in COVID-19. Repertoires were generated with immunoSEQ multiplex PCR, while TCRdb's copy carries only in-frame clones and drops some. The repertoire has almost 350,000 clones, 88% of them found once; the top ten carry approximately 0.97%. The sequenced sample was PBMCs or T cells enriched from blood (not recorded which). These TCRs come from a woman in her 30s who had been exposed to COVID-19. Each CDR3 is given with its conserved first and last residue. Each record gives: J gene, clone size, V gene, D gene, CDR3 protein, CDR3 DNA. A D gene is named only where the DNA matches it firmly. Clone size, where shown, is once, few, many, or a class for clones that have expanded.

>TRBJ1-1|.|TRBV5-4|.
CASSLELVSVTEAFF
TGTGCCAGCAGCTTGGAGCTTGTTTCGGTTACTGAAGCTTTCTTT
>TRBJ2-2|.|TRBV2|.
CASSELGSTSTGELFF
TGTGCCAGCAGTGAACTGGGCTCAACTTCCACCGGGGAGCTGTTTTTT
>TRBJ2-1|.|TRBV5-1|TRBD2
CASSLGATSGRRNEQFF
TGCGCCAGCAGCTTGGGGGCCACTAGCGGGAGGAGGAATGAGCAGTTCTTC
>TRBJ2-7|.|TRBV7-9|.
CASSLLPGRDNSYEQYF
TGTGCCAGCAGCTTACTCCCCGGACGGGACAACTCCTACGAGCAGTACTTC
>TRBJ1-1|.|TRBV5-5|.
CASPGPGTEAFF
TGTGCCAGCCCAGGGCCGGGCACTGAAGCTTTCTTT
>TRBJ1-3|.|TRBV5-1|.
CASSSGGVGNTIYF
TGCGCCAGCAGCTCGGGGGGCGTGGGAAACACCATATATTTT
>TRBJ1-5|.|TRBV7-6|TRBD1
CASSLAPGQPNQPQHF
TGTGCCAGCAGCTTAGCTCCGGGACAGCCCAATCAGCCCCAGCATTTT
>TRBJ2-5|.|TRBV7-3|TRBD1
CASSSSGWGTGKETQYF
TGTGCCAGCAGCTCCTCCGGTTGGGGGACAGGGAAGGAGACCCAGTACTTC
>TRBJ2-1|few|TRBV3-1/TRBV3-2|.
CASSQVGVGRRNEQFF
TGTGCCAGCAGCCAAGTCGGAGTCGGGAGACGAAATGAGCAGTTCTTC
>TRBJ2-7|.|TRBV21-1|.
CASSNGKQGDGEQYF
TGTGCCAGCAGCAATGGTAAACAGGGGGACGGCGAGCAGTACTTC
>TRBJ1-5|.|TRBV28|.
CASSSPTGLNQPQHF
TGTGCCAGCAGTTCCCCCACAGGTTTGAATCAGCCCCAGCATTTT
>TRBJ1-2|few|TRBV21-1|.
CASIPFFYGYTF
TGTGCCAGCATCCCTTTTTTCTATGGCTACACCTTC
>TRBJ2-5|.|TRBV29-1|TRBD2
CSVDPTSGRDGETQYF
TGCAGCGTAGACCCGACTAGCGGGAGGGACGGAGAGACCCAGTACTTC
>TRBJ1-5|.|TRBV19|.
CASRLRHRVSFSGNQPQHF
TGTGCCAGTAGGCTTCGGCACAGGGTCTCTTTTTCGGGCAATCAGCCCCAGCATTTT
>TRBJ2-1|.|TRBV7-9|TRBD2
CASSYGLAAPWGNEQFF
TGTGCCAGCAGCTACGGACTAGCAGCCCCTTGGGGCAATGAGCAGTTCTTC
>TRBJ1-1|.|TRBV11-2|TRBD1
CASSLDGRTGVGLTEAFF
TGTGCCAGCAGCTTAGATGGGCGGACAGGGGTGGGTCTTACTGAAGCTTTCTTT
>TRBJ1-2|.|TRBV9|TRBD1
CASSAPRGRGLGYGYTF
TGTGCCAGCAGCGCCCCTCGTGGCAGGGGGCTAGGGTATGGCTACACCTTC
>TRBJ1-2|.|TRBV3-1/TRBV3-2|.
CASSHEVWGAELYGYTF
TGTGCCAGCAGCCATGAGGTATGGGGCGCGGAACTCTATGGCTACACCTTC
>TRBJ1-4|.|TRBV12-5|.
CASGLVTDEKLFF
TGTGCTAGTGGTTTAGTGACAGACGAAAAACTGTTTTTT
>TRBJ1-5|.|TRBV5-1|TRBD1
CASSLGTGNSNQPQHF
TGCGCCAGCAGCTTGGGGACAGGGAATAGCAATCAGCCCCAGCATTTT
>TRBJ1-5|few|TRBV2|.
CASSASQGMGGNQPQHF
TGTGCCAGCAGTGCCTCACAGGGAATGGGGGGGAATCAGCCCCAGCATTTT
>TRBJ1-2|.|TRBV6-2/TRBV6-3|.
CASSYSIQSQGFNYGYTF
TGTGCCAGCAGTTACTCGATCCAGAGTCAGGGCTTTAACTATGGCTACACCTTC
>TRBJ1-5|once|TRBV18|TRBD1
CASSPLQGANQPQHF
TGTGCCAGCTCACCCTTACAGGGGGCCAATCAGCCCCAGCATTTT
>TRBJ1-2|.|TRBV30|TRBD1
CAWNSGTAYGYTF
TGTGCCTGGAATTCCGGGACAGCATATGGCTACACCTTC
>TRBJ1-5|.|TRBV10-2|.
CASSDGTSKPQHF
TGCGCCAGCAGTGATGGCACCTCAAAGCCCCAGCATTTT
>TRBJ1-1|.|TRBV12-3/TRBV12-4|.
CASRTGFEAFF
TGTGCCAGCCGAACAGGGTTTGAAGCTTTCTTT
>TRBJ2-3|.|TRBV9|TRBD2
CASSVLAGGTDTQYF
TGTGCCAGCAGCGTACTAGCGGGAGGCACAGATACGCAGTATTTT
>TRBJ1-1|.|TRBV12-3/TRBV12-4|.
CASSFGGFAEAFF
TGTGCCAGCAGTTTCGGGGGGTTCGCTGAAGCTTTCTTT
>TRBJ2-7|.|TRBV13|.
CASSLGLRVYEQYF
TGTGCCAGCAGCTTAGGCCTGCGGGTATACGAGCAGTACTTC
>TRBJ1-4|.|TRBV7-3|.
CASSPTGREKLFF
TGTGCCAGCAGCCCAACAGGGCGTGAAAAACTGTTTTTT
>TRBJ1-5|.|TRBV7-3|.
CASSSPGDLNQPQHF
TGTGCCAGCAGCTCCCCGGGGGATCTTAATCAGCCCCAGCATTTT
>TRBJ1-1|.|TRBV5-1|TRBD1
CASSLQQGATEAFF
TGCGCCAGCAGCTTGCAACAGGGGGCCACTGAAGCTTTCTTT
>TRBJ2-1|.|TRBV30|.
CAWNSGGSYNEQFF
TGTGCCTGGAATAGTGGCGGTTCCTACAATGAGCAGTTCTTC
>TRBJ2-1|.|TRBV2|.
CATALLAGYYNEQFF
TGTGCCACCGCATTACTCGCGGGCTATTACAATGAGCAGTTCTTC
>TRBJ1-2|few|TRBV28|TRBD1
CASRQGGLYGYTF
TGTGCCAGCCGACAGGGGGGCTTGTATGGCTACACCTTC
>TRBJ2-1|few|TRBV7-7|TRBD2
CASSLSGGAYNEQFF
TGTGCTAGCAGCCTTTCGGGGGGAGCCTACAATGAGCAGTTCTTC
>TRBJ2-1|.|TRBV6-1|.
CASSDIGGRYNEQFF
TGTGCCAGCAGTGATATCGGAGGGAGATACAATGAGCAGTTCTTC
>TRBJ1-4|.|TRBV19|.
CASRGTPTNEKLFF
TGTGCCAGCCGCGGGACTCCAACTAATGAAAAACTGTTTTTT
>TRBJ2-3|.|TRBV9|TRBD2
CASSVGTSGSTDTQYF
TGTGCCAGCAGCGTAGGTACTAGCGGGAGTACAGATACGCAGTATTTT
>TRBJ2-5|.|TRBV14|.
CASSSYGSPLQETQYF
TGTGCCAGCAGCTCTTATGGGAGTCCCCTCCAAGAGACCCAGTACTTC